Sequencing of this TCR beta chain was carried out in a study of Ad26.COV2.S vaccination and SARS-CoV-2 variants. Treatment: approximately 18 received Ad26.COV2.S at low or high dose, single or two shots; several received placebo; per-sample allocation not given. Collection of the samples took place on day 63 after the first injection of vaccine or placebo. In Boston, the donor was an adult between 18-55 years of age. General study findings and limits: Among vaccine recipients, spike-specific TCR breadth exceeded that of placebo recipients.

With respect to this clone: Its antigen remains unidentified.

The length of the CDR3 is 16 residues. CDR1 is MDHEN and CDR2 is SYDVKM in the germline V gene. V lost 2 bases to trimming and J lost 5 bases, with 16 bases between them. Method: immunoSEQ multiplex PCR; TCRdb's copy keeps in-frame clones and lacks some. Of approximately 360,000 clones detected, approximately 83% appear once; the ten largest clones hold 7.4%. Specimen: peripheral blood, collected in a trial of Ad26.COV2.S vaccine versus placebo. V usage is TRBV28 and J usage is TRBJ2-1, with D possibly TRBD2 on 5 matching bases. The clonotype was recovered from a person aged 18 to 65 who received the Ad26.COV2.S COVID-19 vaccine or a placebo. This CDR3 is CASSLGGQMFNNEQFF. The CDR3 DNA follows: TGTGCCAGCAGTTTAGGCGGGCAGATGTTTAACAATGAGCAGTTCTTC. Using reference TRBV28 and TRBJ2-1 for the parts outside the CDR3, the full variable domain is DVKVTQSSRYLVKRTGEKVFLECVQDMDHENMFWYRQDPGLGLRLIYFSYDVKMKEKGDIPEGYSVSREKKERFSLILESASTNQTSMYLCASSLGGQMFNNEQFFGPGTRLTVL.